This is a list of T cell receptor beta chains from one sample in a study of T cell clonotyping in hematopoietic cell transplantation. Using immunoSEQ multiplex PCR, the repertoire was profiled, and TCRdb retains in-frame clones only, with some absent. The sample has around 12,000 clones; about 86% are singletons. The sample in question was PBMCs, obtained 100 days after allogeneic stem cell transplant. All receptors derive from a female patient in her forties or fifties who had an allogeneic stem cell transplant from a related donor, so T cells may come from the graft donor. Some clones in this sample may be carry-over from other donors' samples. CDR3s include the opening cysteine and the closing phenylalanine or tryptophan. Clone size appears in some rows only: once, few, many, or a class for an expanded clone.

J gene,V gene,clone size,CDR3 protein
TRBJ1-5,TRBV2,once,CASSAGTVNQPQHF
TRBJ1-2,TRBV19,.,CASSGRGTLNYGYTF
TRBJ1-1,TRBV19,.,CASSWRNTEAFF
TRBJ2-3,TRBV7-2,.,CASSRDRSTDTQYF
TRBJ1-6,TRBV27,.,CASKMDSTSPLHF
TRBJ1-1,TRBV7-9,.,CASSLMNTEAFF
TRBJ2-3,TRBV2,.,CASSEYLRPSTDTQYF
TRBJ2-7,TRBV4-1,few,CAKKGPYEQYF
TRBJ1-1,TRBV27,.,CASSREAWNTEAFF
TRBJ2-6,TRBV27,once,CASSIHRGLGGGANVLTF
TRBJ1-2,TRBV30,.,CAWSRGRGYYGYTF
TRBJ2-7,TRBV5-1,.,CASSPRTGSSYEQYF
TRBJ2-5,TRBV28,.,CASSLRGFLAGGGETQYF